The rows below give T cell receptor beta chains drawn from one sample of a study of blood T cell repertoires in COVID-19. Sequencing used immunoSEQ multiplex PCR; TCRdb keeps in-frame clones, though not all of them. Here the sample spans roughly 70,000 clones, around 86% being singletons. Specimen: peripheral blood. The receptors originated from a man in his 70s with active COVID-19. The conserved cysteine and the conserved F or W are not part of the CDR3 here.

v_gene,j_gene,CDR3aa
TRBV4-3,TRBJ2-3,ASSWGHTDTQY
TRBV6-5,TRBJ2-7,ASSPGTPYEQY
TRBV27,TRBJ2-5,ASSLLGAQETQY
TRBV6-5,TRBJ1-6,ASRRSSYNSPLH
TRBV7-8,TRBJ2-3,ASSLPPGLVPSRTQY
TRBV6-6,TRBJ1-1,ASSYSGTQNTEAF
TRBV7-9,TRBJ2-7,ASSPVQGAYEQY
TRBV11-3,TRBJ2-1,ASSPRLAADNEQF
TRBV7-8,TRBJ2-4,ASSPRLGAQLLAKNIQY
TRBV19,TRBJ2-7,ASSMGTGIHEQY
TRBV21-1,TRBJ1-1,ASSSTGTGENTEAF
TRBV30,TRBJ1-1,AWSRGGNTEAF
TRBV3-1/TRBV3-2,TRBJ2-3,ASSPLGSGGSTDTQY
TRBV3-1/TRBV3-2,TRBJ2-5,ASSQGAHAGTQY
TRBV9,TRBJ1-3,ASSVDPGQISGNTIY
TRBV5-1,TRBJ1-2,ASTPGRDSLHYGYT
TRBV12-3/TRBV12-4,TRBJ1-1,ASSFREAF
TRBV19,TRBJ2-1,ASSIRLSGSEQF